These 26 T cell receptor beta chains share one sample of origin, sequenced in a study of shared T cell receptors in the human thymus (dated by TCRdb to about 2021). Library preparation employed the immunoSEQ multiplex PCR assay. The clones in this table, taken by TCRdb from immuneACCESS, are in-frame only. Not every clone is retained; where verified, under half of the shortfall comes from an unresolved V gene, and the cause of the rest is unknown. For this sample the table gives approximately 400,000 clones, of which about 95% were detected only once. Approximately 0.02% of the sample rests with the top ten. The source material was thymocytes. All receptors derive from a human donor.

V usage is TRBV28 and J usage is TRBJ2-7; TRBD2 matches at 9 bases. The CDR3 sequence is 17 residues long. Germline lookup yields CDR1 MDHEN and CDR2 SYDVKM. The trim removed 7 bases at V and 3 bases at J, leaving 16 bases unmatched. The CDR3 DNA sequence: TGTGCCAGCATCTCCAAGGGGCGGGAGGGCCAGCTCTACGAGCAGTACTTC. This encodes CASISKGREGQLYEQYF.

The chain uses TRBV10-3 and TRBJ2-7; TRBD2 matches at 9 bases. The CDR3 loop spans 16 amino acids. CDR1 is ENHRY, CDR2 SYGVKD, per germline. Unmatched junction bases numbered 4, after V lost 0 bases and J lost 1 base. CDR3: CAISESVTSGSYEQYF. For the CDR3, the DNA is TGTGCCATCAGTGAGTCGGTGACTAGCGGTTCCTACGAGCAGTACTTC.

CDR3 nucleotide sequence: TGTGCCAGCAGAACAGTCGGCTACACCTTC. Residues: CASRTVGYTF. The chain links TRBV7-9 to TRBJ1-2, with no clear D. Germline loops: CDR1 SEHNR, CDR2 FQNEAQ (reference sequence). The CDR3 is made up of 10 amino acids. Deletions cut 6 bases from V and 8 bases from J, with 7 bases between.

V gene TRBV11-2 combines with J gene TRBJ2-7, with 9 positions matching TRBD2. This CDR3 contains 15 residues. With 2 bases clipped from V and 3 bases from J, the junction kept 5 bases outside the gene matches. The germline gives CDR1 SGHAT, CDR2 FQNNGV. CDR3 in DNA: TGTGCCAGCAGCTTACCGCGGGAGGGGGGCTACGAGCAGTACTTC. It translates to CASSLPREGGYEQYF.

The chain is built from TRBV19 and TRBJ2-7; D is uncertain. Looked up from germline, CDR1 is LNHDA and CDR2 is SQIVND (reference sequence). The CDR3 loop spans 18 amino acids. Trimming left V 5 bases short and J 2 bases short, with 25 bases between. CDR3 DNA: TGTGCCAGTAGTTCGTCCGGGCTAGGAGAATACGCAGCCTACGAGCAGTACTTC. It codes for CASSSSGLGEYAAYEQYF. Supplemented by reference TRBV19 and TRBJ2-7, the full variable domain reads DGGITQSPKYLFRKEGQNVTLSCEQNLNHDAMYWYRQDPGQGLRLIYYSQIVNDFQKGDIAEGYSVSREKKESFPLTVTSAQKNPTAFYLCASSSSGLGEYAAYEQYFGPGTRLTVT.

The chain links TRBV7-9 to TRBJ2-1; 10 bases align to TRBD2. V lost 4 bases, J lost 2 bases, and 8 bases stayed unmatched. The CDR3 has 17 amino acids. Germline CDR1 and CDR2: SEHNR and FQNEAQ (reference sequence). The CDR3 sequence is CASSSGTSDQPYNEQFF. In DNA form, the CDR3 reads TGTGCCAGCAGCTCGGGGACTAGCGACCAACCCTACAATGAGCAGTTCTTC.

The CDR3: CASSLSVGQGYEQYF. Written as DNA, the CDR3 is TGTGCCAGCAGTTTATCGGTAGGACAGGGCTACGAGCAGTACTTC. The rearrangement links TRBV27 to TRBJ2-7; TRBD1 matches at 8 bases. The ends lost 0 bases at V and 3 bases at J; junction bases unmatched: 4. Germline assignment: CDR1 MNHEY and CDR2 SMNVEV (reference sequence). The CDR3 sequence is 15 residues long.

The chain joins TRBV18 to TRBJ1-1; the D gene is possibly TRBD1 (5 bases). This CDR3 has 15 residues. CDR1 is KGHSH, CDR2 LQKENI, per germline. V lost 4 bases and J 0 bases, leaving 12 bases between the germline ends. The CDR3 region has the DNA TGTGCCAGCTCACGGGACGGAGAAATGAACACTGAAGCTTTCTTT. Its translation is CASSRDGEMNTEAFF.

This clone was counted a few times. The V gene is TRBV19, the J gene TRBJ1-5; D call uncertain. Germline V CDR1 and CDR2: LNHDA, SQIVND (reference sequence). The CDR3 has 10 amino acids. Deletions cut 8 bases from V and 7 bases from J, with 6 bases between. The CDR3 reads CASGVQPQHF. CDR3 in DNA: TGTGCCAGTGGGGTCCAGCCCCAGCATTTT. Together with reference TRBV19 and TRBJ1-5, the CDR3 gives the full variable domain: DGGITQSPKYLFRKEGQNVTLSCEQNLNHDAMYWYRQDPGQGLRLIYYSQIVNDFQKGDIAEGYSVSREKKESFPLTVTSAQKNPTAFYLCASGVQPQHFGDGTRLSIL.

The rearrangement joins TRBV2 to TRBJ2-3; no definite D call. There are 11 residues in the CDR3. The V gene lost 5 bases and the J gene lost 2 bases, with 2 bases spanning the gap. Germline V CDR1 and CDR2: SNHLY, FYNNEI. The DNA of the CDR3 is TGTGCCAGCAGTATCACAGATACGCAGTATTTT. The encoded protein is CASSITDTQYF.

This clone showed up just once. The rearrangement links TRBV28 to TRBJ1-2; 10 nucleotides line up with TRBD1. In germline, CDR1 is MDHEN, CDR2 SYDVKM. The CDR3 contains 15 residues. With 5 bases clipped from V and 4 bases from J, the junction kept 7 bases outside the gene matches. The CDR3 loop is CASSPGQGGGYGYTF. As DNA, the CDR3 is TGTGCCAGCAGTCCAGGACAGGGGGGAGGCTATGGCTACACCTTC.

In DNA, the CDR3 is TGTGCCAGCAGCTTAGGAGGGGGAGGGATCAATGAGCAGTTCTTC. As protein: CASSLGGGGINEQFF. The chain carries TRBV7-9 and TRBJ2-1; D is perhaps TRBD2 (7 bases). V was cut by 1 base and J by 6 bases, with 13 bases left in between. CDR3 length: 15 residues. Germline CDR1 is SEHNR and CDR2 is FQNEAQ (reference sequence).

The chain combines TRBV5-8 with TRBJ2-1, with 12 bases that match TRBD2. Looked up from germline, CDR1 is SGHTS and CDR2 is YDEGEE. With 4 bases clipped from V and 5 bases from J, the junction kept 10 bases outside the gene matches. The CDR3 runs to 17 residues. The CDR3 here is CASSRLAGERRDNEQFF. The CDR3, as DNA: TGTGCCAGCAGCAGACTAGCGGGAGAGCGGAGGGACAATGAGCAGTTCTTC.

The chain joins TRBV27 to TRBJ2-1; 7 bases are shared with TRBD2. V shed 1 base and J 5 bases; nucleotides not matched to a gene: 11. Germline V lookup: CDR1 MNHEY, CDR2 SMNVEV (reference sequence). The CDR3 runs to 17 residues. CDR3 residues: CASSLWGGPNGDNEQFF. CDR3 in DNA: TGTGCCAGCAGTTTATGGGGAGGGCCGAATGGTGACAATGAGCAGTTCTTC.

V is TRBV7-2 and J is TRBJ1-5, with TRBD1 matching 7 bases. Germline values: CDR1 SGHTA, CDR2 FQGNSA. The CDR3 is 16 residues long. V shed 0 bases and J 4 bases; nucleotides not matched to a gene: 6. The CDR3 loop is CASSLATTGINQPQHF. CDR3 nucleotides: TGTGCCAGCAGCTTAGCGACGACAGGGATTAATCAGCCCCAGCATTTT.

The chain couples TRBV27 to TRBJ2-1; TRBD1 matches 11 bases. The germline CDR1 and CDR2 sequences are MNHEY and SMNVEV (reference sequence). CDR3 size: 16 residues. V was pared by 3 bases and J by 4 bases, with 5 bases of the junction left unmatched. Written as DNA, the CDR3 is TGTGCCAGCAGTTTCCGGGACAGGGGGGGGTACAATGAGCAGTTCTTC. Translated, it gives CASSFRDRGGYNEQFF.

The chain joins TRBV4-3 to TRBJ1-2; 7 bases are shared with TRBD1. Germline CDR1 reads LGHNA; CDR2 reads YSLEER. The CDR3 sequence is 15 residues long. V was pared by 5 bases and J by 0 bases, with 6 bases of the junction left unmatched. DNA of the CDR3: TGCGCCAGCAGCTCCCGGGACAGCACTAACTATGGCTACACCTTC. Protein sequence: CASSSRDSTNYGYTF.

This rearrangement joins TRBV10-3 to TRBJ2-1, with D unresolved. CDR1 is ENHRY and CDR2 is SYGVKD in the germline V gene. Trimming pared 8 bases from V and 5 bases from J, leaving 13 bases between. The CDR3 covers 13 residues. The CDR3 DNA reads TGTGCCATCCGGGCGCCCCGAGACAATGAGCAGTTCTTC. Protein: CAIRAPRDNEQFF.

This rearrangement joins TRBV28 to TRBJ2-6; D is unresolved. This CDR3 comprises 16 residues. V was clipped by 2 bases and J by 4 bases, with 12 bases between them. The germline gives CDR1 MDHEN, CDR2 SYDVKM. The CDR3 nucleotides read TGTGCCAGCAGTTTAAACACACCCTTGGGGGCCAACGTCCTGACTTTC. It is translated as CASSLNTPLGANVLTF.

In DNA, the CDR3 is TGTGCCAGCAGTGAACTCGGACAGGGGGGAGTTGGCTACACCTTC. Protein: CASSELGQGGVGYTF. J is TRBJ1-2 and V is TRBV25-1; 10 bases align to TRBD1. Germline trimming cut 2 bases from V and 7 bases from J; bases unmatched to any gene: 7. Germline V gives CDR1 MGHDK, CDR2 SYGVNS. The CDR3 length is 15 residues.

The chain links TRBV7-9 to TRBJ2-2, with TRBD2 as a possible D gene (6 bases). Germline V lookup: CDR1 SEHNR, CDR2 FQNEAQ (reference sequence). Trimming took 1 base from V and 3 from J, leaving 12 bases between them. This CDR3 region has 16 residues. The CDR3 DNA follows: TGTGCCAGCAGCTTAGTTGAGTGGGAGGACACCGGGGAGCTGTTTTTT. It codes for CASSLVEWEDTGELFF.

Only one count was recorded for this clone. The rearrangement links TRBV18 to TRBJ2-7, with D perhaps matching TRBD1 or TRBD2 (5 bases each). Between the trimmed V and J ends, which lost 3 bases and 5 bases, there was a span of 29 bases. CDR3 length: 19 amino acids. Germline lookup yields CDR1 KGHSH and CDR2 LQKENI. The DNA for the CDR3 is TGTGCCAGCTCACCTCTTACACACCACACTGGGACCCTAAAGGACGAGCAGTACTTC. Its protein product is CASSPLTHHTGTLKDEQYF.

The V gene is TRBV11-3, the J gene TRBJ2-3, with D maybe TRBD2 (5 bases). CDR1 is SGHNT and CDR2 is YENEEA in the germline V gene. CDR3 length: 15 amino acids. V was cut by 4 bases and J by 0 bases, with 11 bases left in between. The CDR3 protein is CASSSSTNSTDTQYF. The CDR3, as DNA: TGTGCCAGCAGCTCATCGACTAATAGCACAGATACGCAGTATTTT.

The chain employs TRBV5-4 and TRBJ1-3; D is possibly TRBD1 (5 bases). CDR3 length equals 15 residues. V was pared by 1 base and J by 2 bases, with 10 bases between. Germline V gene lookup returns CDR1 SGHNT and CDR2 YYREEE (reference sequence). In DNA form, the CDR3 reads TGTGCCAGCAGCTTGCGGGGCAGGACTGGAAACACCATATATTTT. This gives the protein CASSLRGRTGNTIYF.

The chain combines TRBV10-1 with TRBJ2-7; D gene unclear. Germline CDR1 is WNHNN and CDR2 is SYGVQD (reference sequence). With 8 bases removed from V and 9 bases from J, the gap between germline ends came to 14 bases. The CDR3 is made up of 11 amino acids. This CDR3 is CASPSSPGQYF. DNA for the CDR3: TGCGCCAGCCCTAGTAGTCCCGGGCAGTACTTC.

The chain employs TRBV5-1 and TRBJ1-3; 7 bases agree with TRBD1. This CDR3 has 16 residues. V lost 4 bases and J lost 4; bases outside the gene matches: 11. CDR1 and CDR2 from the germline V gene are SGHRS and YFSETQ. CDR3: CASSPWTGSLGNTIYF. The DNA for the CDR3 is TGCGCCAGCAGCCCATGGACAGGAAGCTTAGGAAACACCATATATTTT. Variable domain in full (rest from reference TRBV5-1 and TRBJ1-3): KAGVTQTPRYLIKTRGQQVTLSCSPISGHRSVSWYQQTPGQGLQFLFEYFSETQRNKGNFPGRFSGRQFSNSRSEMNVSTLELGDSALYLCASSPWTGSLGNTIYFGEGSWLTVV.